The 15 T cell receptor beta chains presented below share a single source sample, sequenced in a study of Tregs in tolerant kidney transplant recipients. Mixed chimerism was transient after nonmyeloablative marrow transplants from related graft donors. Produced via immunoSEQ multiplex PCR; TCRdb's table is partial and in-frame only. This sample's clone table lists 20,000 to 30,000 clones. This specimen consisted of CD4+ T cells from blood (PBMCs), obtained 6 months after the transplant. The receptors derive from a human patient who received a combined kidney and bone marrow transplant. Some of the T cells might come from the graft donor.

A remark on this clone: The read is 3 residues too short to cover the CDR3 end, so that end is filled in from the germline J gene. The genes are TRBV5-4 and TRBJ2-3; D might be TRBD1 (5 bases). V was trimmed by 4 bases and J by 3 bases, leaving 9 bases between them. Germline loops: CDR1 SGHNT, CDR2 YYREEE (reference sequence). The CDR3 contains 13 residues. The CDR3 DNA, read in part, is TGTGCCAGCAGCGCCCAGGGAACAGATACG. The encoded protein is CASSAQGTDT. The full-length CDR3 reads as CASSAQGTDTQYF.

Details on this clone: Read sequence stops 3 residues before the CDR3 end, and the germline J gene provides the missing end. V usage is TRBV19 and J usage is TRBJ1-1; D not resolved. Trimming took off 1 base at V and 2 bases at J, with 8 bases between the two ends. The CDR3 totals 14 residues. Germline V gene lookup returns CDR1 LNHDA and CDR2 SQIVND (reference sequence). CDR3 DNA (partial): TGTGCCAGTAGTATAGTTACGGTTAACACTGAA. This gives the protein CASSIVTVNTE. The entire CDR3 protein reads CASSIVTVNTEAFF.

As concerns this clone: The read is 3 residues too short to cover the CDR3 end, so that end is filled in from the germline J gene. The rearrangement joins TRBV19 to TRBJ2-5, with a weak D call TRBD2 (5 bases). Germline V CDR1 and CDR2: LNHDA, SQIVND (reference sequence). The length of the CDR3 is 14 residues. The V end was cut by 1 base, the J end by 7 bases, with 13 bases between. The part of the CDR3 DNA that was read is TGTGCCAGTAGTATAGCTCGGGGAGAAGGGACC. Translating gives CASSIARGEGT. The whole CDR3 region reads CASSIARGEGTQYF.

Worth noting for this clone: The read stops 3 residues short of the end of the CDR3; the missing end is completed from the germline J gene. The gene calls are TRBV6-2 or TRBV6-3 and TRBJ2-7, with 9 bases identical to TRBD1. J lost 5 bases, V lost 5 bases, and 7 bases had no gene match. This CDR3 is 14 amino acids long. Germline CDR1 is MNHEY and CDR2 is SVGEGT. The part of the CDR3 DNA that was read is TGTGCCAGCAGTCGCGGGACAGGGAGCCACGAG. Translation gives CASSRGTGSHE. The whole CDR3 is CASSRGTGSHEQYF.

About this clone: Read data end 3 residues before the CDR3 end; the end is taken from the germline J gene. V usage is TRBV7-2 and J usage is TRBJ1-1, with 10 bases lining up with TRBD1. V lost 4 bases, J lost 6 bases, and 2 bases stayed unmatched. In germline, CDR1 is SGHTA, CDR2 FQGNSA. The CDR3 sequence is 13 residues long. The part of the CDR3 DNA that was read is TGTGCCAGCAGCTGGACAGGGGGGGCTGAA. Its translation: CASSWTGGAE. The full CDR3 reads CASSWTGGAEAFF.

Partial CDR3 DNA: TGTGCCAGCAGCACGGGACAGGGGAGGTACGAG. Translated, it gives CASSTGQGRYE. From start to end, the CDR3 is CASSTGQGRYEQYF. J is TRBJ2-7 and V is TRBV7-9; 10 bases line up with TRBD1. The read ends 3 residues before the CDR3 terminus; that terminus is restored from the germline J gene. Germline values: CDR1 SEHNR, CDR2 FQNEAQ (reference sequence). The trim removed 5 bases at V and 4 bases at J, leaving 5 bases unmatched. The CDR3 is 14 amino acids.

The DNA read from the CDR3 is TGCGCCAGCAGCTTCGGACAGGGACGGAACACCGGGGAG. This sequence encodes CASSFGQGRNTGE. The entire CDR3 is CASSFGQGRNTGELFF. The chain joins TRBV5-1 to TRBJ2-2; 8 bases are shared with TRBD1. With the read ending 3 residues before the CDR3 end, the germline J gene is used to fill in that end. The germline V gene encodes CDR1 SGHRS and CDR2 YFSETQ. The CDR3 consists of 16 residues. V was pared by 2 bases and J by 1 base, with 4 bases of the junction left unmatched.

A remark on this clone: The CDR3 is cut off 3 residues early in the read; its end comes from the germline J gene. The chain carries TRBV20-1 and TRBJ2-7; 8 positions agree with TRBD2. CDR1 is DFQATT, CDR2 SNEGSKA, per germline (reference sequence). J was trimmed by 0 bases and V by 0 bases; bases with no gene match: 13. The CDR3 loop spans 18 amino acids. Incomplete CDR3 DNA: TGCAGTGCTAGAGATCCAATAGCGGGGTCTTTTAGCTCCTACGAG. The encoded protein is CSARDPIAGSFSSYE. The CDR3 in its entirety is CSARDPIAGSFSSYEQYF.

Turning to this clone: The read stops 3 residues short of the end of the CDR3; the missing end is completed from the germline J gene. The chain uses TRBV2 and TRBJ1-5; 9 bases match TRBD1. Germline-derived CDR1 and CDR2 are SNHLY and FYNNEI. Unmatched junction bases numbered 5, after V lost 5 bases and J lost 6 bases. CDR3 length: 14 residues. The CDR3 loop is CASSPDRGSQPQHF. The sequenced CDR3 bases are TGTGCCAGCAGTCCGGACAGGGGAAGTCAGCCC.

To note about this clone: The read terminates 3 residues before the CDR3 end, so the remaining end is supplied by the germline J gene. The chain employs TRBV7-9 and TRBJ1-1, with TRBD1 matching 9 bases. V was pared by 6 bases and J by 4 bases, with 3 bases of the junction left unmatched. This CDR3 is built from 13 residues. Germline lookup yields CDR1 SEHNR and CDR2 FQNEAQ (reference sequence). CDR3 sequence: CASSWTGVTEAFF. CDR3 DNA, as far as it was read: TGTGCCAGCAGTTGGACAGGGGTCACTGAA.

On this clone: The read ends 3 residues early relative to the CDR3; the germline J gene fills the gap. This chain connects TRBV11-3 to TRBJ2-5, with TRBD1 matching over 8 bases. V trimming: 6 bases; J trimming: 1 base; junction bases outside the gene matches: 7. Germline V lookup: CDR1 SGHNT, CDR2 YENEEA. The CDR3 loop spans 15 amino acids. The sequenced CDR3 bases are TGTGCCAGCAGTCCAGGGGGCGTCCTCCAAGAGACC. It is translated as CASSPGGVLQET. The full CDR3 is CASSPGGVLQETQYF.

On this clone itself: The sequence runs out 3 residues before the end of the CDR3; the remainder is reconstructed from the germline J gene. This chain connects TRBV6-1 to TRBJ2-2; TRBD1 is a possible D gene (6 bases). There are 16 residues in the CDR3. Trimming took off 1 base at V and 4 bases at J, with 13 bases between the two ends. Germline loops: CDR1 MNHNS, CDR2 SASEGT. The CDR3 DNA, read in part, is TGTGCCAGCAGTGAAGTGCAGGGGTGGAGCACCGGGGAG. This encodes CASSEVQGWSTGE. From start to end, the CDR3 is CASSEVQGWSTGELFF.

In regard to this clone: From the germline J gene comes the end of the CDR3, since the read stops 3 residues before it. J is TRBJ2-7 and V is TRBV19; 10 nucleotides line up with TRBD2. Per the germline V gene, CDR1 is LNHDA and CDR2 is SQIVND (reference sequence). CDR3 length: 15 amino acids. V trimming: 5 bases; J trimming: 4 bases; junction bases outside the gene matches: 8. CDR3 DNA, as far as it was read: TGTGCCAGTAGTGCCGCTAGCGGGGGACCATACGAG. This encodes CASSAASGGPYE. The whole CDR3 region reads CASSAASGGPYEQYF.

On this clone: Read data end 3 residues before the CDR3 end; the end is taken from the germline J gene. The chain couples TRBV7-8 to TRBJ1-5; the D is unclear. CDR3 length: 15 residues. V gave up 1 base and J gave up 1 base, with 8 bases separating them. Germline CDR1 SGHVS, CDR2 FQNEAQ. The CDR3 spells CASSLDNRSNQPQHF. CDR3 bases read: TGTGCCAGCAGCTTAGACAACCGAAGCAATCAGCCC.

The sequenced CDR3 bases are TGTGCCAGTAGTATGAGTCCCAGGTTGGAGACC. Protein sequence: CASSMSPRLET. The full CDR3 protein is CASSMSPRLETQYF. The gene calls are TRBV19 and TRBJ2-5; D gene unclear. The read comes to an end 3 residues before the CDR3 does, leaving the germline J gene to fill in the end. CDR1 and CDR2 (germline): LNHDA, SQIVND (reference sequence). The CDR3 covers 14 residues. The ends were cut back, 3 bases at V and 5 bases at J, with 13 bases in the middle.